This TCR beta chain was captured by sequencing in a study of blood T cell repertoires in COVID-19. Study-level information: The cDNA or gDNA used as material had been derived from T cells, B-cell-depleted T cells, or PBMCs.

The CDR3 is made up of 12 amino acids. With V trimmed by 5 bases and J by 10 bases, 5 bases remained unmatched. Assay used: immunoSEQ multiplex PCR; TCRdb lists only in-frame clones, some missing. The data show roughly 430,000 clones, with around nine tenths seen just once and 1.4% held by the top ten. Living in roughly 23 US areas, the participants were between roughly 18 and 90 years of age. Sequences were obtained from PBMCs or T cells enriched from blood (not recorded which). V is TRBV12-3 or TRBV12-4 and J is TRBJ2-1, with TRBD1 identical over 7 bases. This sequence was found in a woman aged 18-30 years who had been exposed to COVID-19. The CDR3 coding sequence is TGTGCCAGCAGTGAGGGACAGTCAGAGCAGTTCTTC. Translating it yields CASSEGQSEQFF.